The rows below give T cell receptor beta chains drawn from one sample of a study of shared clonotypes between healthy human individuals. Profiling relied on immunoSEQ multiplex PCR, and the TCRdb table lists in-frame clones only, not all of them. This table holds over 1.5 million clones, 98% found once. The sample comprised naive CD4+ T cells sorted from blood. These receptors were collected from a man aged 30 to 39 in good health. CDR3s include the opening cysteine and the closing phenylalanine or tryptophan. D genes are given only for firm matches. The listing skips clone size in some rows; elsewhere it reads once, few, many or a size class.

D: NA
V: TRBV29-1
size: NA
J: TRBJ1-2
DNA: TGCAGCAGTGGAGGGACTGATGGCTACACCTTC
CDR3: CSSGGTDGYTF

D: NA
V: TRBV28
size: NA
J: TRBJ2-7
DNA: TGTGCCAGCATCTTAAGGGGGGGAGAGCAGTACTTC
CDR3: CASILRGGEQYF

D: NA
V: TRBV5-1
size: NA
J: TRBJ2-5
DNA: TGCGCCAGCAGACGGGACTGGCCCCATTCCGAGACCCAGTACTTC
CDR3: CASRRDWPHSETQYF

D: TRBD1
V: TRBV4-1
size: NA
J: TRBJ2-5
DNA: TGCGCCAGCAGCCCCGGGACAGGGGGCGCCCCGGGAGAGACCCAGTACTTC
CDR3: CASSPGTGGAPGETQYF

D: TRBD1
V: TRBV9
size: NA
J: TRBJ2-7
DNA: TGTGCCAGCAGCGCCCACAGTATAAGACAGGGAGAGGGCTACGAGCAGTACTTC
CDR3: CASSAHSIRQGEGYEQYF

D: NA
V: TRBV28
size: NA
J: TRBJ2-2
DNA: TGTGCCAGCCGACTACAGGGTTCCGGGGAGCTGTTTTTT
CDR3: CASRLQGSGELFF

D: TRBD1
V: TRBV7-9
size: NA
J: TRBJ1-4
DNA: TGTGCCAGCAGCTTAGGGGACAGGGGCGCTAATGAAAAACTGTTTTTT
CDR3: CASSLGDRGANEKLFF

D: NA
V: TRBV11-2
size: NA
J: TRBJ2-1
DNA: TGTGCCAGCAGCTGGGCCGGGACTTCGGGTGAGCAGTTCTTC
CDR3: CASSWAGTSGEQFF

D: TRBD2
V: TRBV18
size: NA
J: TRBJ2-2
DNA: TGTGCCAGCTCACTAGCGGGAGTCGGGACCGGGGAGCTGTTTTTT
CDR3: CASSLAGVGTGELFF

D: NA
V: TRBV18
size: NA
J: TRBJ2-5
DNA: TGTGCCAGCTCACCAAGGGGGGAGACCCAGTACTTC
CDR3: CASSPRGETQYF

D: NA
V: TRBV5-1
size: NA
J: TRBJ2-1
DNA: TGCGCCAGCAGCTTGTCGATTGTAGCGGTTAGAAATGAGCAGTTCTTC
CDR3: CASSLSIVAVRNEQFF

D: NA
V: TRBV7-2
size: NA
J: TRBJ1-5
DNA: TGTGCCAGCAGCTTACGCAGGGGCGATCAGCCCCAGCATTTT
CDR3: CASSLRRGDQPQHF

D: NA
V: TRBV15
size: NA
J: TRBJ2-5
DNA: TGTGCCACCAGCAGGGGGCTGGCAGAGACCCAGTACTTC
CDR3: CATSRGLAETQYF

D: NA
V: TRBV19
size: NA
J: TRBJ2-7
DNA: TGTGCCAGTAGTATAAGGGGGAACTGGGAGCAGTACTTC
CDR3: CASSIRGNWEQYF

D: TRBD1
V: TRBV19
size: NA
J: TRBJ2-2
DNA: TGTGCCAGTAGTGTACAGGGGGCCCACACCGGGGAGCTGTTTTTT
CDR3: CASSVQGAHTGELFF

D: NA
V: TRBV9
size: NA
J: TRBJ1-3
DNA: TGTGCCAGCAGCGTAGAATCAACGAACACCATATATTTT
CDR3: CASSVESTNTIYF

D: TRBD2
V: TRBV11-2
size: NA
J: TRBJ2-5
DNA: TGTGCCAGCAGCCTTCGGGGGGACCAAGAGACCCAGTACTTC
CDR3: CASSLRGDQETQYF

D: TRBD2
V: TRBV2
size: NA
J: TRBJ2-3
DNA: TGTGCCAGCAATATCGGGCTAGCGGGGGGGGCTAGCACAGATACGCAGTATTTT
CDR3: CASNIGLAGGASTDTQYF

D: NA
V: TRBV9
size: NA
J: TRBJ2-3
DNA: TGTGCCAGCAGCCCCCGGGGTCCCTCCACAGATACGCAGTATTTT
CDR3: CASSPRGPSTDTQYF

D: NA
V: TRBV5-1
size: once
J: TRBJ2-1
DNA: TGCGCCAGCAGCCCCACTTTAAATGAGCAGTTCTTC
CDR3: CASSPTLNEQFF

D: TRBD1
V: TRBV11-3
size: NA
J: TRBJ2-7
DNA: TGTGCCAGCAGCTTAAGTACAGGGGATTACGAGCAGTACTTC
CDR3: CASSLSTGDYEQYF

D: TRBD1
V: TRBV27
size: NA
J: TRBJ1-1
DNA: TGTGCCAGCAGTCCGGACAGGGGGGACACTGAAGCTTTCTTT
CDR3: CASSPDRGDTEAFF

D: NA
V: TRBV27
size: NA
J: TRBJ1-1
DNA: TGTGCCAGCAAATCGGGGCAGGGGAACACTGAAGCTTTCTTT
CDR3: CASKSGQGNTEAFF

D: TRBD1
V: TRBV18
size: NA
J: TRBJ2-4
DNA: TGTGCCAGCTCACATACAGGGGGTGCGACCAAAAACATTCAGTACTTC
CDR3: CASSHTGGATKNIQYF

D: NA
V: TRBV6-1
size: NA
J: TRBJ1-1
DNA: TGTGCCAGCAGCTTGGACATCATGAACACTGAAGCTTTCTTT
CDR3: CASSLDIMNTEAFF

D: NA
V: TRBV4-1
size: NA
J: TRBJ1-3
DNA: TGCGCCAGCAGCCCGGCCCCGGGCCCGGAGGGATCTGGAAACACCATATATTTT
CDR3: CASSPAPGPEGSGNTIYF

D: TRBD2
V: TRBV7-2
size: NA
J: TRBJ2-2
DNA: TGTGCCAGCACCGGGGGGAGGAGGAACACCGGGGAGCTGTTTTTT
CDR3: CASTGGRRNTGELFF

D: TRBD1
V: TRBV5-1
size: NA
J: TRBJ2-6
DNA: TGCGCCAGCAGCTTGGCGGGACAGGGGATCGGTGGGGCCAACGTCCTGACTTTC
CDR3: CASSLAGQGIGGANVLTF

D: TRBD2
V: TRBV10-3
size: NA
J: TRBJ2-7
DNA: TGTGCCATCAGTGAGGCGGGGGGCAGGTCCTACGAGCAGTACTTC
CDR3: CAISEAGGRSYEQYF

D: TRBD2
V: TRBV13
size: once
J: TRBJ2-7
DNA: TGTGCCAGCAGCCTCCTCGCGGGAGGGGGCGAGCAGTACTTC
CDR3: CASSLLAGGGEQYF

D: NA
V: TRBV14
size: NA
J: TRBJ2-1
DNA: TGTGCCAGCAGCCAAGATCTTCTGAGGACACCGGACGGGGAGCAGTTCTTC
CDR3: CASSQDLLRTPDGEQFF

D: NA
V: TRBV7-3
size: NA
J: TRBJ1-2
DNA: TGTGCCAGCAGCTTAGGGACGGCCTATGGCTACACCTTC
CDR3: CASSLGTAYGYTF

D: TRBD2
V: TRBV10-3
size: NA
J: TRBJ2-3
DNA: TGTGCCATCAGGGCAAGCGGGGGGCGGGATACGCAGTATTTT
CDR3: CAIRASGGRDTQYF

D: TRBD2
V: TRBV5-8
size: once
J: TRBJ2-1
DNA: TGTGCCAGCAGCTTGACGACTAGCGGGTACAATGAGCAGTTCTTC
CDR3: CASSLTTSGYNEQFF

D: NA
V: TRBV9
size: NA
J: TRBJ1-2
DNA: TGTGCCAGCATGCGAGGCGAGGGCATGAACTATGGCTACACCTTC
CDR3: CASMRGEGMNYGYTF

D: NA
V: TRBV5-4
size: NA
J: TRBJ1-1
DNA: TGTGCCAGCAGCTTGGCCGGGGAGAACACTGAAGCTTTCTTT
CDR3: CASSLAGENTEAFF

D: NA
V: TRBV9
size: NA
J: TRBJ2-3
DNA: TGTGCCAGCAGCGTAGGTGCGGGTGTAGCGGATACGCAGTATTTT
CDR3: CASSVGAGVADTQYF

D: TRBD1
V: TRBV5-6
size: NA
J: TRBJ2-5
DNA: TGTGCCAGCACCTCCCTCGCCAGGGGGAATAGCCAAGAGACCCAGTACTTC
CDR3: CASTSLARGNSQETQYF

D: NA
V: TRBV6-6
size: NA
J: TRBJ2-1
DNA: TGTGCCAGCAGTCCCGGAGGGCCGGACAATGAGCAGTTCTTC
CDR3: CASSPGGPDNEQFF

D: NA
V: TRBV5-4
size: NA
J: TRBJ2-3
DNA: TGTGCCAGCAGCTTGGGCGGGGAGAGCACAGATACGCAGTATTTT
CDR3: CASSLGGESTDTQYF

D: NA
V: TRBV6-4
size: NA
J: TRBJ1-1
DNA: TGTGCCAGCAGTGACCTCTTAGGGGAGGGAACCTACACTGAAGCTTTCTTT
CDR3: CASSDLLGEGTYTEAFF